This T cell receptor beta chain was captured by sequencing in a study of cytomegalovirus exposure and HLA in healthy donors. Study as a whole: There were 350 to 450 genotyped donors. Of these, about 81% fell in the genetic ancestry cluster associated with self-reported Caucasian donors. The study, taken as a whole, reports: The study dropped some indistinguishable V segments, TRBV6-2 and TRBV6-3 among them. DRB1 had the most TCR associations and HLA-C the fewest, a later analysis found, with rates varying by HLA locus.

The germline CDR1 and CDR2 sequences are SEHNR and FQNEAQ (reference sequence). There are 12 residues in the CDR3. With regard to this clone: What it binds is unknown. At one end, the junction sequence differs from germline, possibly due to a read error.

Donors consisted of healthy bone marrow donors. The primer mix had 60 Vbeta and 13 Jbeta primers. Data came from immunoSEQ multiplex PCR; TCRdb stores just in-frame clones and leaves some out. Seen here are about 170,000 clones, approximately 71% observed once, and the top ten hold around 5%. The receptor's source is a woman between 18 and 30 years old in good health and CMV-seropositive. The V call is TRBV7-9, the J call TRBJ2-3, with D tentatively TRBD1 (6 bases). Material for sequencing was PBMCs. The CDR3 loop is CSSSIRGDTQYF. CDR3 DNA sequence: TGTTCCAGCAGCATCAGGGGAGATACGCAGTATTTT. Full variable domain (remainder filled in from reference TRBV7-9 and TRBJ2-3): DTGVSQNPRHKITKRGQNVTFRCDPISEHNRLYWYRQTLGQGPEFLTYFQNEAQLEKSRLLSDRFSAERPKGSFSTLEIQRTEQGDSAMYLCSSSIRGDTQYFGPGTRLTVL.